This T cell receptor beta chain was identified during a study of response to subunit inactivated influenza vaccine. V lost 6 bases to trimming and J lost 9 bases; unmatched junction nucleotides: 5. The CDR3 loop spans 14 amino acids. Germline CDR1 MNHEY, CDR2 SVGEGT. TCRdb redid the calling of the RT-PCR reads with MiXCR, one entry per CDR3 protein. In the table there are about 540,000 distinct CDR3 sequences, approximately 20% of which are singletons. The data also belong to a second study, concerning T cells expressing NK-cell markers. That paper notes: UMI-tagged 5'RACE template switching yielded the TCR beta cDNA.

Sequences were derived from CD4+ T cells sorted from PBMCs, sampled 12 days after vaccination. This rearrangement joins TRBV6-2 or TRBV6-3 to TRBJ1-6, with 10 bases lining up with TRBD1. This receptor was identified in a man aged 45-60 years who received an inactivated influenza vaccine. CDR3 sequence reads: CASRRTGGSSPLHF. Written as DNA, the CDR3 is TGTGCCAGCAGGCGGACAGGGGGATCTTCACCCCTCCACTTT.